These 27 T cell receptor beta chains were sequenced from one sample in a study of cytomegalovirus exposure and HLA in healthy donors. PCR primers comprised 60 Vbeta and 13 Jbeta primers. Assay used: immunoSEQ multiplex PCR; TCRdb lists only in-frame clones, some missing. The repertoire holds about 120,000 clones, about 78% seen once, with around 4% in the top ten. Sequencing was carried out using PBMCs. Every receptor here comes from a man aged 25 to 40 in good health and CMV-seronegative.

V and J are TRBV4-3 and TRBJ2-7; 8 nucleotides match TRBD1. Per the germline V gene, CDR1 is LGHNA and CDR2 is YSLEER. V shed 4 bases and J 1 base; nucleotides not matched to a gene: 6. CDR3 size: 15 residues. CDR3 in amino acids: CASSPGTGYSYEQYF. In nucleotides, the CDR3 is TGCGCCAGCAGCCCAGGGACAGGTTATTCCTACGAGCAGTACTTC.

This sequence joins TRBV5-1 and TRBJ2-3, with TRBD2 as a possible D gene (6 bases). Looked up from germline, CDR1 is SGHRS and CDR2 is YFSETQ. The germline V and J ends were trimmed by 4 bases and 6 bases, with 21 bases remaining between them. The CDR3 has 16 residues. CDR3 nucleotides: TGCGCCAGCAGCCTGGGTATCGGGGCGGCGGGGGATACGCAGTATTTT. Its translation is CASSLGIGAAGDTQYF.

The rearrangement uses TRBV11-2 and TRBJ2-1, with D unclear. The V gene lost 5 bases and the J gene lost 4 bases, with 15 bases spanning the gap. CDR1 SGHAT and CDR2 FQNNGV come from the germline V gene. There are 15 residues in the CDR3. Here the CDR3 DNA reads TGTGCCAGCAGCCCCCCCTTTCGGTCTTACAATGAGCAGTTCTTC. This translates into CASSPPFRSYNEQFF.

The chain employs TRBV6-1 and TRBJ2-2; 7 bases fit TRBD1. The CDR3 extends over 14 amino acids. J was trimmed by 3 bases and V by 8 bases; bases with no gene match: 6. Germline loops: CDR1 MNHNS, CDR2 SASEGT. CDR3 in DNA: TGTGCCAGCTCGACAGGGCTCGACACCGGGGAGCTGTTTTTT. Translation gives CASSTGLDTGELFF.

The chain recombines TRBV5-1 with TRBJ2-7; TRBD2 matches 7 bases. This CDR3 spans 14 amino acids. Germline V gives CDR1 SGHRS, CDR2 YFSETQ. With V trimmed by 5 bases and J by 1 base, 6 bases remained unmatched. The CDR3 DNA reads TGCGCCAGCAGGGGGGGGTCGGAATCCTACGAGCAGTACTTC. Its translation: CASRGGSESYEQYF.

V usage is TRBV6-4 and J usage is TRBJ2-2; maybe TRBD2 (5 bases). Trimming left V 2 bases short and J 3 bases short, with 7 bases between. The CDR3 is 14 residues long. The germline V gene encodes CDR1 MRHNA and CDR2 SNTAGT. As DNA, the CDR3 is TGTGCCAGCAGTGACGGGAGTGACACCGGGGAGCTGTTTTTT. Its translation: CASSDGSDTGELFF.

The CDR3 reads CASSKVRTSGGAEWQETQYF. The CDR3 coding sequence is TGTGCCAGCAGCAAAGTCCGGACTAGCGGGGGGGCGGAGTGGCAAGAGACCCAGTACTTC. The J gene is TRBJ2-5, the V gene TRBV21-1; TRBD2 is taken as the D call from the table, unchecked against the DNA. TRBV21-1 counts as a pseudogene. The CDR3 runs to 20 residues.

This CDR3 reads CASSLVGGGNNSPLHF. As DNA, the CDR3 is TGCGCCAGCAGCTTGGTAGGGGGCGGTAATAATTCACCCCTCCACTTT. The chain joins TRBV5-1 to TRBJ1-6; TRBD1 agrees at 7 bases. Germline trimming cut 0 bases from V and 5 bases from J; bases unmatched to any gene: 5. The CDR3 is 16 residues long. Per the germline V gene, CDR1 is SGHRS and CDR2 is YFSETQ.

The chain uses TRBV18 and TRBJ1-4; D is unclear. CDR1 is KGHSH and CDR2 is LQKENI in the germline V gene. The CDR3 runs 14 residues. The V end lost 1 base, the J end lost 5 bases, and 8 bases lay between the germline ends. CDR3 sequence reads: CASSPRGPNEKLFF. CDR3 coding DNA: TGTGCCAGCTCACCACGAGGGCCGAATGAAAAACTGTTTTTT.

The table lists this clone with a few counts. The chain joins TRBV7-9 to TRBJ1-2; 9 positions match TRBD1. After removal of 10 bases from V and 9 bases from J, the junction contained 12 bases not matched to a gene. This CDR3 is built from 13 residues. The germline V gene encodes CDR1 SEHNR and CDR2 FQNEAQ (reference sequence). The CDR3 spells CATKPGQGTRYTF. CDR3 sequence (DNA): TGTGCCACCAAACCGGGACAGGGCACACGCTACACCTTC.

This chain uses TRBV2 with TRBJ2-7, with 11 bases that match TRBD1. The germline V gene encodes CDR1 SNHLY and CDR2 FYNNEI. There are 16 residues in the CDR3. Trimming cost V 3 bases and J 1 base; bases outside gene matches: 5. CDR3 nucleotide sequence: TGTGCCAGCAGTGAGAGGGACAGGGGGTCTTCCTACGAGCAGTACTTC. This sequence encodes CASSERDRGSSYEQYF.

Only one count was recorded for this clone. This chain connects TRBV9 to TRBJ2-3; a possible D gene is TRBD2 (5 bases). Trimming cost V 3 bases and J 6 bases, with 5 bases left between them. Germline CDR1 reads SGDLS; CDR2 reads YYNGEE. The CDR3 is made up of 11 amino acids. Here the CDR3 DNA reads TGTGCCAGCAGCGCGGGGGATACGCAGTATTTT. It yields the protein CASSAGDTQYF.

This clone showed up just a few times. The rearrangement joins TRBV19 to TRBJ2-3; the match to TRBD2 covers 7 bases. V lost 7 bases to trimming and J lost 15 bases; unmatched junction nucleotides: 13. Germline CDR1 is LNHDA and CDR2 is SQIVND (reference sequence). CDR3 length: 12 residues. In nucleotides, the CDR3 is TGTGCCAGTAAGGCGGGGGAGTTGGAGGCATATTTT. It codes for CASKAGELEAYF.

This sequence joins TRBV28 and TRBJ1-5; D is perhaps TRBD1 (5 bases). CDR3 length: 15 amino acids. The V gene's germline CDR1 is MDHEN and CDR2 SYDVKM. V shed 8 bases and J shed 1 base, with 15 bases lying between them. CDR3 in amino acids: CASSGVVGSNQPQHF. As DNA, the CDR3 is TGTGCCAGCTCGGGGGTGGTTGGGAGCAATCAGCCCCAGCATTTT.

The CDR3 loop is CASSLARGEKLFF. The CDR3 region has the DNA TGTGCCAGCAGCTTAGCAAGGGGTGAAAAACTGTTTTTT. The chain employs TRBV7-9 and TRBJ1-4; tentative D call: TRBD1 (5 bases). CDR1 and CDR2 (germline): SEHNR, FQNEAQ (reference sequence). The CDR3 loop spans 13 amino acids. V shed 0 bases and J shed 7 bases, with 6 bases lying between them.

The chain couples TRBV27 to TRBJ2-1; D is possibly TRBD2 (6 bases). This CDR3 comprises 13 residues. Trimming took off 7 bases at V and 8 bases at J, with 15 bases between the two ends. The germline CDR1 and CDR2 sequences are MNHEY and SMNVEV (reference sequence). The CDR3 region is CASKEGPSDEQFF. The DNA for the CDR3 is TGTGCCAGCAAGGAGGGCCCCAGCGATGAGCAGTTCTTC.

V gene TRBV7-9 combines with J gene TRBJ1-1; 10 positions agree with TRBD1. This CDR3 has 16 amino acids. The trim removed 6 bases at V and 3 bases at J, leaving 10 bases unmatched. Germline V gene sequence: CDR1 SEHNR, CDR2 FQNEAQ (reference sequence). The CDR3 protein is CASRPGTGAPHTEAFF. DNA of the CDR3: TGTGCCAGCAGGCCCGGGACAGGGGCTCCGCACACTGAAGCTTTCTTT. The variable domain in full, completed from reference TRBV7-9 and TRBJ1-1, reads DTGVSQNPRHKITKRGQNVTFRCDPISEHNRLYWYRQTLGQGPEFLTYFQNEAQLEKSRLLSDRFSAERPKGSFSTLEIQRTEQGDSAMYLCASRPGTGAPHTEAFFGQGTRLTVV.

This clone was recorded only once. The CDR3 DNA sequence: TGTGCCAGCGCCGTGTTACAGCAAGAGACCCAGTACTTC. The encoded protein is CASAVLQQETQYF. V and J are TRBV5-6 and TRBJ2-5; D uncertain. The germline V gene encodes CDR1 SGHDT and CDR2 YYEEEE. The CDR3 consists of 13 residues. The V end was cut by 7 bases, the J end by 2 bases, with 12 bases between.

There are a few counts of this clone. The chain carries TRBV6-5 and TRBJ1-1; D call uncertain. Per the germline V gene, CDR1 is MNHEY and CDR2 is SVGAGI. The CDR3 is made up of 13 amino acids. Trimming left V 6 bases short and J 6 bases short, with 14 bases between. CDR3 region: CASSRGLTSEAFF. In DNA form, the CDR3 reads TGTGCCAGCAGCCGAGGACTGACCTCTGAAGCTTTCTTT.

The sample holds one count of this clone. The chain carries TRBV18 and TRBJ1-1; TRBD1 aligns across 8 bases. CDR3 length equals 14 residues. Germline-derived CDR1 and CDR2 are KGHSH and LQKENI. V gave up 6 bases and J gave up 10 bases; unmatched junction bases: 13. The CDR3 nucleotides are TGTGCCAGCTCCCTCAACGACAGGGGTATGGTAGCTTTCTTT. Encoded protein: CASSLNDRGMVAFF.

This rearrangement joins TRBV2 to TRBJ1-2; 7 bases agree with TRBD1. The germline CDR1 and CDR2 sequences are SNHLY and FYNNEI. Trimming took 7 bases from V and 1 from J; bases not matched to a gene: 6. The CDR3 has 14 amino acids. The CDR3 bases are TGTGCCAGCAAGGGACAGAGCTTTAACTATGGCTACACCTTC. It specifies CASKGQSFNYGYTF.

The chain joins TRBV7-7 to TRBJ2-2; D possibly corresponds to TRBD2 (6 bases). The CDR3 has 16 amino acids. CDR1 and CDR2 from the germline V gene are SSHAT and FNYEAQ (reference sequence). V lost 4 bases and J lost 1, with 13 bases in between. CDR3 bases: TGTGCCAGCAGCTCGCGGAGGGACGGGAACACCGGGGAGCTGTTTTTT. Translated: CASSSRRDGNTGELFF. The whole variable domain, filled in from reference TRBV7-7 and TRBJ2-2, reads GAGVSQSPRYKVTKRGQDVTLRCDPISSHATLYWYQQALGQGPEFLTYFNYEAQPDKSGLPSDRFSAERPEGSISTLTIQRTEQRDSAMYRCASSSRRDGNTGELFFGEGSRLTVL.

CDR3 DNA sequence: TGTGCCAGCAGCTTGTTGACAACAGCTAGCACAGATACGCAGTATTTT. Amino acid sequence: CASSLLTTASTDTQYF. The V call is TRBV5-6, the J call TRBJ2-3; D gene ambiguous. CDR1 and CDR2 from the germline V gene are SGHDT and YYEEEE. Trimming took 1 base from V and 0 from J, leaving 12 bases between them. This CDR3 is built from 16 residues.

This clone showed up just a few times. The J gene is TRBJ1-2, the V gene TRBV5-4, with 8 bases identical to TRBD1. After removal of 5 bases from V and 1 base from J, the junction contained 10 bases not matched to a gene. CDR1 and CDR2 from the germline V gene are SGHNT and YYREEE (reference sequence). The CDR3 loop spans 16 amino acids. CDR3 in amino acids: CASSPGTGAFNYGYTF. The CDR3 bases are TGTGCCAGCAGTCCAGGGACAGGAGCTTTTAACTATGGCTACACCTTC.

CDR3 DNA: TGCGCCAGCAGCCTACAAACAGGGTTCCTAAGCTCCTACAATGAGCAGTTCTTC. Amino acids: CASSLQTGFLSSYNEQFF. The chain employs TRBV5-1 and TRBJ2-1, with D perhaps matching TRBD1 (6 bases). This CDR3 comprises 18 residues. V lost 4 bases and J lost 0, with 20 bases in between. Germline CDR1 is SGHRS and CDR2 is YFSETQ.

In nucleotides, the CDR3 is TGTGCCAGAAGCCCCTTCGGGGGCACCATATATTTT. Translation gives CARSPFGGTIYF. V gene TRBV5-3 combines with J gene TRBJ1-3, with D tentatively TRBD1 (5 bases). TRBV5-3 is assigned to the ORF class and has an uncertain function. V lost 4 bases to trimming and J lost 9 bases, with 11 bases between them. The length of the CDR3 is 12 residues.

This rearrangement joins TRBV4-3 to TRBJ2-7; D possibly corresponds to TRBD1 (6 bases). V was pared by 3 bases and J by 0 bases, with 6 bases between. In germline, CDR1 is LGHNA, CDR2 YSLEER. The CDR3 is 13 amino acids. This chain's CDR3 is CASSQDSSYEQYF. CDR3 DNA sequence: TGCGCCAGCAGCCAGGACAGCTCCTACGAGCAGTACTTC.